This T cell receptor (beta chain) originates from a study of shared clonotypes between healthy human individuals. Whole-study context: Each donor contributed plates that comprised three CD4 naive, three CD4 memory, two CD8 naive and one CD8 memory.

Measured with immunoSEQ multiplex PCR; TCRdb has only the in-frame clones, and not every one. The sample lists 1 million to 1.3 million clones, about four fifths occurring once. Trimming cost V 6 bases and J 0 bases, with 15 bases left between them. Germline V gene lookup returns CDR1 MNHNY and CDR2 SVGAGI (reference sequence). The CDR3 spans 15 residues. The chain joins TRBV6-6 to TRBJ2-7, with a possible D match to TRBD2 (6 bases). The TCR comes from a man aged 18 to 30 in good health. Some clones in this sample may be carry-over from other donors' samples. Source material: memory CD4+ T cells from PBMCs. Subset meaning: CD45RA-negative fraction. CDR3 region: CASSSGSTISYEQYF. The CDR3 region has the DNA TGTGCCAGCAGCTCCGGGAGCACCATCTCCTACGAGCAGTACTTC.